These 3 T cell receptor beta chains were all obtained from the same sample, sequenced in a study of naive and memory T cell subsets. An equimolar mix of two oligonucleotides served as the beta constant-region primer for TRBC1 and TRBC2. Ligated cDNA was amplified by four rounds of PCR with nested alpha and beta constant-region primers and SP2. MiXCR, run by TCRdb on the UMI-ligation and nested PCR reads, gives a single entry per CDR3 protein. Among approximately 16,000 distinct CDR3 sequences, roughly 8.7% were seen once, and the ten largest hold 20% to 25%. Input material: central memory CD8+ T cells from blood. The receptor source for this set is a human donor in good health.

The gene calls are TRBV29-1 and TRBJ1-2; D not certain. V lost 5 bases, J lost 4 bases, and 17 bases lay in between. CDR1 is SQVTM and CDR2 is ANQGSEA in the germline V gene. The CDR3 covers 14 residues. The CDR3 DNA is TGCAGCGTTATCCCCCTCTCGACGGGCTATGGCTACACCTTC. It encodes CSVIPLSTGYGYTF.

This clonotype was observed a few times. The chain links TRBV4-3 to TRBJ1-6; D may be TRBD1 (6 bases). In germline, CDR1 is LGHNA, CDR2 YSLEER. The CDR3 is made up of 15 amino acids. V was clipped by 7 bases and J by 10 bases, with 20 bases between them. The CDR3 DNA reads TGCGCCAGCAAGGGGTCAGGGGACGGCGGATCACCCCTCCACTTT. This translates into CASKGSGDGGSPLHF.

In its sample, this clonotype ranks as medium-sized. The chain couples TRBV27 to TRBJ2-7, with 8 bases aligning to TRBD1. Germline loops: CDR1 MNHEY, CDR2 SMNVEV (reference sequence). The CDR3 spans 13 residues. V lost 5 bases and J lost 6; bases outside the gene matches: 6. CDR3 DNA sequence: TGTGCCAGCAGTGCCGGACAGGGCTTCGAGCAGTACTTC. Translation: CASSAGQGFEQYF.